This TCR beta chain is drawn from a study of somatic mutations in cytotoxic T cells in rheumatoid arthritis. Clones were sequenced by immunoSEQ multiplex PCR, and TCRdb holds only the in-frame ones, with some missing. Of some 15,000 clones listed, approximately 70% are singletons. This CDR3 is 13 amino acids long. Trimming removed 3 bases from V and 7 bases from J, with 10 bases in between. CDR1 and CDR2 from the germline V gene are MDHEN and SYDVKM. The V and J genes are TRBV28 and TRBJ2-1; D might be TRBD1 (5 bases). The material sequenced was CD8+ T cells sorted from blood. This sequence originates from an adult with rheumatoid arthritis. DNA for the CDR3: TGTGCCAGCAGTTTGGGGCCGATAAATGAGCAGTTCTTC. Translation gives CASSLGPINEQFF. The full variable domain, completed using reference TRBV28 and TRBJ2-1, is DVKVTQSSRYLVKRTGEKVFLECVQDMDHENMFWYRQDPGLGLRLIYFSYDVKMKEKGDIPEGYSVSREKKERFSLILESASTNQTSMYLCASSLGPINEQFFGPGTRLTVL.